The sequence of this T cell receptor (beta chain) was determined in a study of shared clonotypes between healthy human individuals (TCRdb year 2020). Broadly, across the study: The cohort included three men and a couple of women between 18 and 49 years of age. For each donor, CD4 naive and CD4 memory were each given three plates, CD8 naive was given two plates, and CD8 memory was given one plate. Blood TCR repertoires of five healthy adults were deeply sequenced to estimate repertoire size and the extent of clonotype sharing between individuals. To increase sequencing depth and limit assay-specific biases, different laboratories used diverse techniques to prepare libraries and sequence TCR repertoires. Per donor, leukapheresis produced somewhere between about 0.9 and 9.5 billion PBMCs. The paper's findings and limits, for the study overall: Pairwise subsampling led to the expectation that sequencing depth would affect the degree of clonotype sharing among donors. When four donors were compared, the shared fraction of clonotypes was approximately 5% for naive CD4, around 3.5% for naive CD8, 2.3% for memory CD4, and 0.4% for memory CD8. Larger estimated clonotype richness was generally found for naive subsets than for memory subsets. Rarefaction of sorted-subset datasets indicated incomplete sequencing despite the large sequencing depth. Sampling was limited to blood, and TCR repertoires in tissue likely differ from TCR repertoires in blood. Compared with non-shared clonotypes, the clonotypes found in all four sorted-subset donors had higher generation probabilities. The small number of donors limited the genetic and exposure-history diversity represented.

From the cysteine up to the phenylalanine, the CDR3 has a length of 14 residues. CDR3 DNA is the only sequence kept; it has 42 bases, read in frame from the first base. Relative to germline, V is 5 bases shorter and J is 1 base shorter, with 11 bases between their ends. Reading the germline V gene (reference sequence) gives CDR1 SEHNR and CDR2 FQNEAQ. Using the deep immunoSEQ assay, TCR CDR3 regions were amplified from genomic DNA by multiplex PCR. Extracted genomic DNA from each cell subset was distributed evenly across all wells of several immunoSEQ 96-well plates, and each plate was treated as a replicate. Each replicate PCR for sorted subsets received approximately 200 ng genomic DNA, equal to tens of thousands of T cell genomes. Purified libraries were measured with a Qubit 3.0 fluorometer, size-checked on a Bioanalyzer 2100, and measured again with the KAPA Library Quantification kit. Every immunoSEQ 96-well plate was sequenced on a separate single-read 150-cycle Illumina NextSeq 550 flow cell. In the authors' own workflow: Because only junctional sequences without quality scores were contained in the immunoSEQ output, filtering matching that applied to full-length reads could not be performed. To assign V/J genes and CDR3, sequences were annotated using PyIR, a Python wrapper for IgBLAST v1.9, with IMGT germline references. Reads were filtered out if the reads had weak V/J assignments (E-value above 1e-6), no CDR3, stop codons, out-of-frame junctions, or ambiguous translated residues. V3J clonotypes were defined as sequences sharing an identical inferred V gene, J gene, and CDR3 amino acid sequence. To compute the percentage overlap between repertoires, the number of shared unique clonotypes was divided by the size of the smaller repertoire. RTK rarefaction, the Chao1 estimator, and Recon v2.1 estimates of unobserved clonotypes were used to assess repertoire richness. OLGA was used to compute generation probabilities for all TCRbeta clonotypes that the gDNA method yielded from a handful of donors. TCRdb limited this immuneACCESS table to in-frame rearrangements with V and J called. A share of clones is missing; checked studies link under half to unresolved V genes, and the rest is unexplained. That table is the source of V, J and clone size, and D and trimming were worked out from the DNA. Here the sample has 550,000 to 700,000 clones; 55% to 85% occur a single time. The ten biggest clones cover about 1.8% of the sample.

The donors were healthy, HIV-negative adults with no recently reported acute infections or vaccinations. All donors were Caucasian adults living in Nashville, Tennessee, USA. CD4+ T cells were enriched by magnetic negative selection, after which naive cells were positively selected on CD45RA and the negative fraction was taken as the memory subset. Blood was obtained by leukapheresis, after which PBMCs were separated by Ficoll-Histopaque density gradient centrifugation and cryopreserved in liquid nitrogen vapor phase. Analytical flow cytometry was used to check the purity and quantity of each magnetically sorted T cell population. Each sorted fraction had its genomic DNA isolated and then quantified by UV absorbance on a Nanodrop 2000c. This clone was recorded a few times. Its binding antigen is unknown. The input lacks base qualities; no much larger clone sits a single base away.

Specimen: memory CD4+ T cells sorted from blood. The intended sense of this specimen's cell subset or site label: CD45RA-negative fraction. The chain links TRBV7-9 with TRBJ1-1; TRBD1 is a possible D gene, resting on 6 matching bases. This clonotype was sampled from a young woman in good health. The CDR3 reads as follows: CASSGQSANTEAFF. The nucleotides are TGTGCCAGCAGCGGACAGAGTGCGAACACTGAAGCTTTCTTT.